This T cell receptor (beta chain) comes out of a study of blood T cell repertoires in COVID-19. Study in general: There were acute and convalescent COVID-19 samples, and they came from the United States, Italy and Spain. The cDNA or gDNA used as material had been derived from T cells, B-cell-depleted T cells, or PBMCs.

As originally analysed: How many nucleated cells were present was estimated from reference gene primer amplification. The protocol was immunoSEQ multiplex PCR, while the TCRdb copy is restricted to in-frame clones and leaves out a portion. The V and J calls and clone size come from that table; D and trimming were worked out from the DNA. The sample lists about 48,000 clones; around 82% were seen once. This clonotype was sampled from a man aged 35-49 years with acute or convalescent COVID-19. Sequences were obtained from peripheral blood.

DNA for the CDR3: TGTGCCACCAGTGGTCTAGCGGGGGTTAAACCTAGCACAGATACGCAGTATTTT. It translates to CATSGLAGVKPSTDTQYF. The chain joins TRBV24-1 to TRBJ2-3; 10 bases match TRBD2. V was clipped by 5 bases and J by 0 bases; unmatched bases: 10. Germline CDR1 reads KGHDR; CDR2 reads SFDVKD. The CDR3 length is 18 residues.